This TCR beta chain appears in the sequencing data of a study of blood T cell repertoires in COVID-19. The germline V gene has CDR1 SGHTA and CDR2 FQGTGA. With 5 bases clipped from V and 4 bases from J, the junction kept 8 bases outside the gene matches. CDR3 length equals 15 residues. Measured with immunoSEQ multiplex PCR; TCRdb has only the in-frame clones, and not every one. The profile shows around 140,000 clones, roughly four fifths of them singletons. This clone was seen once. The TCR was taken from a man aged 35-49 years with acute COVID-19. This chain uses TRBV7-3 with TRBJ2-1; TRBD1 matches at 7 bases. The sequencing sample was made of PBMCs or T cells enriched from blood (not recorded which). CDR3 DNA sequence: TGTGCCAGCAGCCCTGGGGGACAGATTTACAATGAGCAGTTCTTC. Amino acids: CASSPGGQIYNEQFF.